This T cell receptor beta chain was found in a study of beta chain features in type 1 diabetes. Study-level findings and limits: The study left unresolved whether HLA type influences TCRB rearrangement.

The authors reverse transcribed all of the isolated RNA, so sequencing captured expressed TCRB transcripts. Clones were sequenced by immunoSEQ multiplex PCR, and TCRdb holds only the in-frame ones, with some missing. The sample lists some 230,000 clones, about 9.3% occurring once. Trimming pared 2 bases from V and 0 bases from J, leaving 12 bases between. Germline V gene lookup returns CDR1 SQVTM and CDR2 ANQGSEA. This CDR3 comprises 15 residues. To note about this clone: No antigen is known for it.

V and J are TRBV29-1 and TRBJ2-3; D perhaps matches TRBD1 (5 bases). The receptor was derived from a woman younger than 35 in good health. The sample comprised naive CD4+ T cells from blood. The CDR3: CSVEMTAASTDTQYF. The DNA of the CDR3 is TGCAGCGTTGAAATGACAGCAGCTAGCACAGATACGCAGTATTTT.